The 10 T cell receptor beta chains in this list originate from one sample, sequenced in a study of T cells in Graves' hyperthyroidism and ophthalmopathy. The investigators amplified TCR beta CDR3 regions from RNA transcripts. Initially, a first-round RT-PCR of the TCR CDR3 employed the HTBI primer set. One entry per CDR3 protein results from TCRdb running MiXCR on the multiplex PCR reads. This sample has about 130,000 distinct CDR3 sequences, with roughly a fifth found just once. The specimen sequenced was blood. These receptors originate from a woman between 50 and 59 years old with Graves' hyperthyroidism that later progressed to Graves' ophthalmopathy.

This clonotype was seen repeatedly, ten times or more. The rearrangement links TRBV5-1 to TRBJ2-7, with D possibly being TRBD1 (6 bases). CDR3 size: 14 residues. V gave up 4 bases and J gave up 0 bases, with 11 bases separating them. Germline V gene lookup returns CDR1 SGHRS and CDR2 YFSETQ. The CDR3 DNA sequence: TGCGCCAGCAGCCCCGGGACACCCTCCTACGAGCAGTACTTC. It encodes CASSPGTPSYEQYF.

This clonotype showed up many times. V gene TRBV28 combines with J gene TRBJ1-4; 8 nucleotides align to TRBD1. The J segment lost 0 bases and the V segment lost 5 bases, leaving 8 bases of the junction unmatched. This CDR3 contains 17 residues. CDR1 and CDR2 (germline): MDHEN, SYDVKM. CDR3 nucleotide sequence: TGTGCCAGCAGTAAGGACAGGGTCGGCGCAACTAATGAAAAACTGTTTTTT. It is translated as CASSKDRVGATNEKLFF.

This clonotype was counted ten times or more. V gene TRBV20-1 combines with J gene TRBJ2-5; 11 bases are shared with TRBD1. The germline CDR1 and CDR2 sequences are DFQATT and SNEGSKA (reference sequence). The CDR3 is 15 residues long. Trimming took 2 bases from V and 5 from J; bases not matched to a gene: 7. The CDR3 is CSARPGTGGEETQYF. The CDR3 DNA is TGCAGTGCTAGACCCGGGACAGGGGGAGAGGAGACCCAGTACTTC.

This clonotype was picked up many times. This sequence joins TRBV28 and TRBJ1-1; 8 bases are shared with TRBD1. Germline values: CDR1 MDHEN, CDR2 SYDVKM. J was trimmed by 6 bases and V by 5 bases; bases with no gene match: 2. The CDR3 loop spans 12 amino acids. CDR3 DNA: TGTGCCAGCAGTCGCAGGGGGCCTGAAGCTTTCTTT. It specifies CASSRRGPEAFF.

This clonotype was counted many times. V gene TRBV12-3 or TRBV12-4 combines with J gene TRBJ2-5; 8 nucleotides align to TRBD2. The V segment lost 4 bases and the J segment 4 bases; nucleotides outside the gene matches: 5. This CDR3 spans 14 amino acids. The CDR3 DNA reads TGTGCCAGCAGTTGGAGCGGGGGCGCAGAGACCCAGTACTTC. Residues: CASSWSGGAETQYF.

Many counts were recorded for this clonotype. This chain uses TRBV18 with TRBJ1-4; D ambiguous. Germline V gene lookup returns CDR1 KGHSH and CDR2 LQKENI. V lost 3 bases to trimming and J lost 7 bases, with 6 bases between them. This CDR3 comprises 12 residues. The CDR3 here is CASSPNSEKLFF. DNA for the CDR3: TGTGCCAGCTCACCGAATTCTGAAAAACTGTTTTTT.

Ten or more counts support this clonotype. J is TRBJ1-2 and V is TRBV7-9; TRBD1 aligns across 8 bases. Per the germline V gene, CDR1 is SEHNR and CDR2 is FQNEAQ (reference sequence). The trim removed 5 bases at V and 5 bases at J, leaving 7 bases unmatched. The CDR3 is 14 amino acids. CDR3 bases: TGTGCCAGCAGCCGGGACAGGCTGATGTATGGCTACACCTTC. It specifies CASSRDRLMYGYTF. Supplemented by reference TRBV7-9 and TRBJ1-2, the full variable domain reads DTGVSQNPRHKITKRGQNVTFRCDPISEHNRLYWYRQTLGQGPEFLTYFQNEAQLEKSRLLSDRFSAERPKGSFSTLEIQRTEQGDSAMYLCASSRDRLMYGYTFGSGTRLTVV.

The chain joins TRBV27 to TRBJ2-5; 7 bases align to TRBD2. Germline trimming cut 1 base from V and 4 bases from J; bases unmatched to any gene: 6. Germline lookup yields CDR1 MNHEY and CDR2 SMNVEV (reference sequence). CDR3 length: 15 residues. The CDR3 spells CASSLWGGPRETQYF. The CDR3 nucleotides read TGTGCCAGCAGTTTATGGGGAGGGCCGCGAGAGACCCAGTACTTC.

A single count supports this clonotype. A read error is possible here, since a much larger clone lies one base away. V is TRBV7-2 and J is TRBJ2-3; D call uncertain. CDR1 is SGHTA and CDR2 is FQGNSA in the germline V gene. Trimming took off 5 bases at V and 5 bases at J, with 14 bases between the two ends. The CDR3 loop spans 14 amino acids. Here the CDR3 DNA reads TGTGCCAGCAGCCCCGGGCCAGAGCTAGATACGCAGTATTTT. Translated: CASSPGPELDTQYF.

The genes are TRBV6-2 or TRBV6-3 and TRBJ1-2, with 7 bases that match TRBD1. Trimming cost V 6 bases and J 3 bases; bases outside gene matches: 4. The length of the CDR3 is 13 residues. Germline V gene data show CDR1 as MNHEY and CDR2 as SVGEGT. Written as DNA, the CDR3 is TGTGCCAGCAGGAACAGGGGACACTATGGCTACACCTTC. This gives the protein CASRNRGHYGYTF.